Listed here is a single T cell receptor (beta chain). The authors made TCR beta cDNA from roughly 480 ng total RNA with a constant-region primer. Investigators got TCR beta libraries out of three nested multiplex PCR rounds, done with slightly modified ARM-PCR. One entry per CDR3 protein, called by TCRdb with MiXCR from the multiplex PCR reads. The sample yields 99,000 or so distinct CDR3 sequences, 82% seen once. The data stem from a study of tumor-infiltrating lymphocytes in primary liver carcinoma. Investigators took RNA and DNA out together from about 20-30 mg of unsorted bulk tissue. No patient had received treatment, and all had chronic HBV infection. Sequencing was carried out using liver tumor tissue from sampling region 3. The subset here: tumor region T3, left-lateral pole. The sequence derives from a man aged 35-49 years with primary liver carcinoma and hepatitis B virus infection.

CDR3 amino acids: CAWRDRGRGANTEAFF. In DNA form, the CDR3 reads TGTGCCTGGAGGGACCGAGGAAGGGGGGCAAACACTGAAGCTTTCTTT. The chain has TRBV30 and TRBJ1-1, with D maybe TRBD1 (6 bases). CDR3 length equals 16 residues. The germline gives CDR1 GTSNPN, CDR2 SVGIG (reference sequence). V lost 3 bases and J 2 bases, leaving 19 bases between the germline ends. The whole variable domain, filled in from reference TRBV30 and TRBJ1-1, reads SQTIHQWPATLVQPVGSPLSLECTVEGTSNPNLYWYRQAAGRGLQLLFYSVGIGQISSEVPQNLSASRPQDRQFILSSKKLLLSDSGFYLCAWRDRGRGANTEAFFGQGTRLTVV.